The 4 T cell receptor beta chains below all came from one sample that was sequenced in a study of immune cell composition in non-small cell lung cancer. Data came from immunoSEQ multiplex PCR; TCRdb stores just in-frame clones and leaves some out. The sample includes around 1,100 clones, approximately 80% of them seen just once. The sequencing sample was made of lung tumor tissue. The receptors derive from a human donor with non-small cell lung cancer.

The chain links TRBV30 to TRBJ2-3; D ambiguous. There are 14 residues in the CDR3. The V end lost 3 bases, the J end lost 1 base, and 11 bases lay between the germline ends. The germline V gene has CDR1 GTSNPN and CDR2 SVGIG (reference sequence). CDR3 in DNA: TGTGCCTGGAGCGAAGCGTACCGCACAGATACGCAGTATTTT. Residues: CAWSEAYRTDTQYF.

The chain joins TRBV7-2 to TRBJ2-5, with D possibly being TRBD2 (6 bases). This CDR3 spans 11 amino acids. Between the trimmed V and J ends, which lost 6 bases and 7 bases, there was a span of 9 bases. Germline V gene data show CDR1 as SGHTA and CDR2 as FQGNSA. The chain's CDR3 is CASRNGGTQYF. The CDR3 DNA reads TGTGCCAGCAGGAACGGGGGGACCCAGTACTTC.

This clone was counted only a few times. The chain employs TRBV11-3 and TRBJ2-1; the match to TRBD2 covers 11 bases. The junction had 5 bases not matched to a gene; V was cut back by 1 base and J by 6 bases. This CDR3 is built from 16 residues. The germline V gene encodes CDR1 SGHNT and CDR2 YENEEA. The CDR3 region has the DNA TGTGCCAGCAGCTTAGCACAAGGGACTAGCGGCAATGAGCAGTTCTTC. Translation: CASSLAQGTSGNEQFF.

This rearrangement joins TRBV5-4 to TRBJ1-1; tentatively, D is TRBD1 (5 bases). The CDR3 runs 13 residues. Germline CDR1 is SGHNT and CDR2 is YYREEE (reference sequence). The V gene lost 7 bases and the J gene lost 1 base, with 11 bases spanning the gap. The DNA for the CDR3 is TGTGCCAGCCTCTCCGGGGGGAACACTGAAGCTTTCTTT. This codes for CASLSGGNTEAFF.